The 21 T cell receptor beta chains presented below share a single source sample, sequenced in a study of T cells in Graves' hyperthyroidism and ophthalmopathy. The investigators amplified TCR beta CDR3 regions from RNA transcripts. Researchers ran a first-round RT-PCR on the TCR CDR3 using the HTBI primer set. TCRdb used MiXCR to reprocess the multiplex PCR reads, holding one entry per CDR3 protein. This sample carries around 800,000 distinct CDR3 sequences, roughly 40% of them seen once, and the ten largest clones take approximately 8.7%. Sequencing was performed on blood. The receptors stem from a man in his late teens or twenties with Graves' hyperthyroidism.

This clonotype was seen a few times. The CDR3, as DNA: TGTGCCAGCAGTCGGACAGGCAATAACTATGGCTACACCTTC. It translates to CASSRTGNNYGYTF. The chain carries TRBV12-3 or TRBV12-4 and TRBJ1-2; 7 positions match TRBD1. The V and J ends lost 5 bases and 1 base, in that order; junction bases with no gene match: 4. The CDR3 has 14 amino acids.

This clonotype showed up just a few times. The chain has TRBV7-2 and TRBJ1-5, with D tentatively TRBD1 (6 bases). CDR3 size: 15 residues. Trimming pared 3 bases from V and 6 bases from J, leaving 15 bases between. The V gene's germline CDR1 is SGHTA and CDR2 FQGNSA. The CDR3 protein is CASSFDPGGSQPQHF. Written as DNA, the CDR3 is TGTGCCAGCAGCTTTGATCCGGGGGGCTCTCAGCCCCAGCATTTT.

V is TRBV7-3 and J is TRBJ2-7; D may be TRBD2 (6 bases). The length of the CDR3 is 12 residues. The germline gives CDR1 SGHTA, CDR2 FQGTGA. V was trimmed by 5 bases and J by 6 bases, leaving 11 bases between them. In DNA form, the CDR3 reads TGTGCCAGCAGCCACCAGGGAGGCGAGCAGTACTTC. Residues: CASSHQGGEQYF.

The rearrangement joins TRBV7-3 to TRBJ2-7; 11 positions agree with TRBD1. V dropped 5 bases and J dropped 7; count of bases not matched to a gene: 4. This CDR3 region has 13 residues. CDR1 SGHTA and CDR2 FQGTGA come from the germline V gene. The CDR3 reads CASSPGQGVEQYF. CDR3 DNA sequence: TGTGCCAGCAGCCCGGGACAGGGGGTTGAGCAGTACTTC.

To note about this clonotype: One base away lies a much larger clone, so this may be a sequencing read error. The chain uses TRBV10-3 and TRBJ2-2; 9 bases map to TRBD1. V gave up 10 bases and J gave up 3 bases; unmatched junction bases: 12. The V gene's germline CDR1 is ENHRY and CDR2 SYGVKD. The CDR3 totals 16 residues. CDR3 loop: CATRTGQGKDTGELFF. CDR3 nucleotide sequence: TGTGCCACCAGAACCGGACAGGGGAAGGACACCGGGGAGCTGTTTTTT.

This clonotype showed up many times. CDR3 sequence: CATGGSGANVLTF. DNA of the CDR3: TGTGCCACCGGGGGCTCTGGGGCCAACGTCCTGACTTTC. V gene TRBV24-1 combines with J gene TRBJ2-6, with D perhaps matching TRBD1 or TRBD2 (5 bases each). V lost 9 bases to trimming and J lost 0 bases, with 5 bases between them. The germline V gene has CDR1 KGHDR and CDR2 SFDVKD. The CDR3 length is 13 residues.

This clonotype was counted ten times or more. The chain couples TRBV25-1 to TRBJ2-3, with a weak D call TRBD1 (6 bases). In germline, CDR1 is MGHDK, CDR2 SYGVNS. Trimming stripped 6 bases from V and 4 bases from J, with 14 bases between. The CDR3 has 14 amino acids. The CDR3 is CASSDRQVADTQYF. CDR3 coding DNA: TGTGCCAGCAGCGACCGACAGGTGGCAGATACGCAGTATTTT.

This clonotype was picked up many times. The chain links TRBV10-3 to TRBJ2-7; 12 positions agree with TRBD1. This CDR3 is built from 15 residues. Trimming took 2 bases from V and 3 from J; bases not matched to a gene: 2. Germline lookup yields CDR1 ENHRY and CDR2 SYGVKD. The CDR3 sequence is CAISEGTGGSYEQYF. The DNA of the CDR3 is TGTGCCATCAGTGAGGGGACAGGGGGCAGCTACGAGCAGTACTTC.

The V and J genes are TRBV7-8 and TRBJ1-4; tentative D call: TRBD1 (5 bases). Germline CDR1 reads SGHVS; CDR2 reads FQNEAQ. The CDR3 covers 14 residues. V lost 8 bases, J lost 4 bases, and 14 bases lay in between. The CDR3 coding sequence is TGTGCCAGCCGGGACGTCCCGGGTAATGAAAAACTGTTTTTT. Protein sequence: CASRDVPGNEKLFF. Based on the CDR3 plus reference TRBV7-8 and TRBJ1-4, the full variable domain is GAGVSQSPRYKVAKRGQDVALRCDPISGHVSLFWYQQALGQGPEFLTYFQNEAQLDKSGLPSDRFFAERPEGSVSTLKIQRTQQEDSAVYLCASRDVPGNEKLFFGSGTQLSVL.

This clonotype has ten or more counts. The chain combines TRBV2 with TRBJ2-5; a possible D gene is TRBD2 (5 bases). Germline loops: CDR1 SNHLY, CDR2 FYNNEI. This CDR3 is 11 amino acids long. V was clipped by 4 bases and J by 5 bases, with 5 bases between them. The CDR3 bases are TGTGCCAGCAGTGGAGGGGAGACCCAGTACTTC. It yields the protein CASSGGETQYF.

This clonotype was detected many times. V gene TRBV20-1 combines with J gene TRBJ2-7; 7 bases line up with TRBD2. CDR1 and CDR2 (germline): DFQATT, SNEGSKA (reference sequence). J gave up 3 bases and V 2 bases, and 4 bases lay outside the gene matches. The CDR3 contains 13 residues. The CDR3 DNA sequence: TGCAGTGCTAGATTGGGAGGGAACTACGAGCAGTACTTC. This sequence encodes CSARLGGNYEQYF.

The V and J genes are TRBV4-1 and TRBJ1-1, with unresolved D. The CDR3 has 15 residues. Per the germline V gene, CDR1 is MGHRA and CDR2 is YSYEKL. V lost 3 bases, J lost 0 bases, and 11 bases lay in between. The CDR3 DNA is TGCGCCAGCAGCCAGTCGGGGTCAATGAACACTGAAGCTTTCTTT. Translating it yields CASSQSGSMNTEAFF.

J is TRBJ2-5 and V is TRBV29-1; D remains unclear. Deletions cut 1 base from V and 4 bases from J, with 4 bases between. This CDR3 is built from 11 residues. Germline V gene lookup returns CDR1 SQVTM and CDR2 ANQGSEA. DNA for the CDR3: TGCAGCGTTGAAGGAGCAGAGACCCAGTACTTC. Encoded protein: CSVEGAETQYF.

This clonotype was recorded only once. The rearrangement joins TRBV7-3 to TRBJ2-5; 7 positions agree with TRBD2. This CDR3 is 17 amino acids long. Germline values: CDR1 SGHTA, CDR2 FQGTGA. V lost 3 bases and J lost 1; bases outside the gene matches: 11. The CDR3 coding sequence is TGTGCCAGCAGCTTCTCCCCGCGGGCTAGCGGCCAAGAGACCCAGTACTTC. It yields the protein CASSFSPRASGQETQYF.

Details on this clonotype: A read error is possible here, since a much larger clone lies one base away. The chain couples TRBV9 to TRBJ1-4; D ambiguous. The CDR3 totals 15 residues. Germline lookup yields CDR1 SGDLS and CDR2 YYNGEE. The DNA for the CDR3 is TGTGCCAGCAGCGTTCTTGGCAACTCTGGGGAAAAACTGTGTTTT. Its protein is CASSVLGNSGEKLCF.

The CDR3 DNA reads TGCAGCGGCCTCTATGCAGGGAGCTACGAGCAGTACTTC. Residues: CSGLYAGSYEQYF. The genes are TRBV29-1 and TRBJ2-7; D may correspond to TRBD1 or TRBD2 (5 bases each). Trimming shortened V by 7 bases and J by 3 bases, and 16 bases separated the two germline ends. The CDR3 totals 13 residues. Germline-derived CDR1 and CDR2 are SQVTM and ANQGSEA.

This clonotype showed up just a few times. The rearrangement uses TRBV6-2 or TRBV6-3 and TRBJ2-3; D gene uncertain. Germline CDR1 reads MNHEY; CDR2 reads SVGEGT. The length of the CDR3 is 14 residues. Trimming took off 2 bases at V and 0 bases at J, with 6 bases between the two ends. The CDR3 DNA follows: TGTGCCAGCAGTTACCCCTCAAGCACAGATACGCAGTATTTT. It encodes CASSYPSSTDTQYF.

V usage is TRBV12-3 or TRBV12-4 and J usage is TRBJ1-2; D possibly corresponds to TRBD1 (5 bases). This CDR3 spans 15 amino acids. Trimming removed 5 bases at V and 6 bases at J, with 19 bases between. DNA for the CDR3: TGTGCCAGCAGTCCGCTCCTGGGGCGAATTCATGGCTACACCTTC. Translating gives CASSPLLGRIHGYTF.

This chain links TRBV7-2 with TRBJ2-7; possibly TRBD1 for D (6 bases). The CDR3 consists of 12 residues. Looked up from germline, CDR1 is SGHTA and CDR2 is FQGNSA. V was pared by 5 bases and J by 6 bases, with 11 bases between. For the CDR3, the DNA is TGTGCCAGCAGCCGTGGACAGTTCGAGCAGTACTTC. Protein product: CASSRGQFEQYF.

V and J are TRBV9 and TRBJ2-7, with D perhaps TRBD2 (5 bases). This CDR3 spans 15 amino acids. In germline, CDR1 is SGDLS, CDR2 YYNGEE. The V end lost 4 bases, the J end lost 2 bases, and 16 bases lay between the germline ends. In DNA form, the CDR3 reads TGTGCCAGCAGCCAAGTCGCCGGAGGTGCCTACGAGCAGTACTTC. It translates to CASSQVAGGAYEQYF.

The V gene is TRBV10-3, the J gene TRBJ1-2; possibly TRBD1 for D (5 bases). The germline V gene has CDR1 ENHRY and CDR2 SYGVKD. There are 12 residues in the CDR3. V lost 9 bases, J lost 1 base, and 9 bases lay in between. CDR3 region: CAIWGSNYGYTF. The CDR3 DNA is TGTGCCATTTGGGGCAGTAACTATGGCTACACCTTC.